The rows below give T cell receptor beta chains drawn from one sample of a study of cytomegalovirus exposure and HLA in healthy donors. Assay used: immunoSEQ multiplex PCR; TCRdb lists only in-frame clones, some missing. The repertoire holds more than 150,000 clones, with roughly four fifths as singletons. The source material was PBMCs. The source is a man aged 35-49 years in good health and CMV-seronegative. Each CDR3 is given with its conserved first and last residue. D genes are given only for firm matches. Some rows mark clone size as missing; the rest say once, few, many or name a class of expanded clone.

CASSFDRGYTDTQYF,TGTGCCAGCAGTTTTGATCGCGGATACACAGATACGCAGTATTTT,TRBJ2-3,TRBV27,-,-
CASSPGGDEQFF,TGTGCCAGCAGCCCAGGGGGCGATGAGCAGTTCTTC,TRBJ2-1,TRBV7-3,-,TRBD1
CASSPLPRTGVAYEQYF,TGTGCCAGCAGTCCACTCCCAAGGACAGGGGTGGCCTACGAGCAGTACTTC,TRBJ2-7,TRBV28,-,TRBD1
CSAGPPGEQFF,TGCAGTGCGGGGCCCCCTGGGGAGCAGTTCTTC,TRBJ2-1,TRBV20-1,few,-
CASSHGGYNEQFF,TGTGCCAGCAGCCACGGCGGCTACAATGAGCAGTTCTTC,TRBJ2-1,TRBV7-6,-,-
CASSYSQGMNTEAFF,TGTGCCAGCAGTTACTCGCAGGGCATGAACACTGAAGCTTTCTTT,TRBJ1-1,TRBV6-5,-,-
CASSIELAGGSTGELFF,TGTGCCAGTAGTATCGAACTAGCGGGAGGTTCCACCGGGGAGCTGTTTTTT,TRBJ2-2,TRBV19,-,TRBD2
CASSLGLGPQPQHF,TGTGCCAGCAGTTTAGGACTCGGACCTCAGCCCCAGCATTTT,TRBJ1-5,TRBV28,once,-
CASSLRFHRGTNEQFF,TGTGCCAGCAGTTTAAGGTTTCACAGGGGAACCAATGAGCAGTTCTTC,TRBJ2-1,TRBV28,-,TRBD1
CASRAGQGAVEKLFF,TGTGCCAGCAGAGCGGGACAGGGGGCGGTTGAAAAACTGTTTTTT,TRBJ1-4,TRBV6-1,-,TRBD1
CASSSGQGGPDTQYF,TGCGCCAGCAGCTCAGGACAGGGAGGACCAGATACGCAGTATTTT,TRBJ2-3,TRBV5-1,-,TRBD1
CASSPIGVNEQYF,TGTGCCAGCTCACCAATCGGAGTAAACGAGCAGTACTTC,TRBJ2-7,TRBV18,-,-
CASSLRAGAQPQHF,TGTGCCAGCAGTTTAAGGGCAGGGGCCCAGCCCCAGCATTTT,TRBJ1-5,TRBV27,few,-
CASNQHTGADTQYF,TGTGCCAGCAACCAACATACAGGGGCAGATACGCAGTATTTT,TRBJ2-3,TRBV27,-,TRBD1
CASSPRTGDKAFF,TGTGCCAGTAGCCCCCGGACAGGGGACAAAGCTTTCTTT,TRBJ1-1,TRBV19,-,TRBD1
CASSPGQGYATNEKLFF,TGTGCCAGCAGCCCGGGACAGGGGTATGCAACTAATGAAAAACTGTTTTTT,TRBJ1-4,TRBV28,few,TRBD1
CASIGGTGGLRDTQYF,TGTGCCAGCATAGGGGGGACAGGGGGACTACGGGATACGCAGTATTTT,TRBJ2-3,TRBV28,-,TRBD1
CASSIGTGDYGYTF,TGTGCCAGCAGCATCGGGACAGGAGACTATGGCTACACCTTC,TRBJ1-2,TRBV5-6,few,TRBD1
CASTSLTPGGGTYEQYF,TGTGCCAGCACATCTCTTACCCCAGGGGGCGGGACCTACGAGCAGTACTTC,TRBJ2-7,TRBV27,few,TRBD1
CASSEADTQYF,TGTGCCAGCAGCGAGGCAGATACGCAGTATTTT,TRBJ2-3,TRBV7-9,-,-
CASSVPQGNEQYF,TGCGCCAGCAGCGTACCACAGGGAAACGAGCAGTACTTC,TRBJ2-7,TRBV5-1,-,-
CASSPGQGIAYEQYF,TGTGCCAGCAGCCCCGGCCAGGGCATAGCCTACGAGCAGTACTTC,TRBJ2-7,TRBV5-4,-,-
CASRRDTTYEQYF,TGTGCCAGCAGACGAGACACCACCTACGAGCAGTACTTC,TRBJ2-7,TRBV2,-,-
CASSHVAGSSYNEQFF,TGTGCCAGCAGTCATGTAGCGGGGAGCTCCTACAATGAGCAGTTCTTC,TRBJ2-1,TRBV9,-,TRBD2
CASSYGLAEYNEQFF,TGTGCCAGCAGTTATGGACTAGCGGAATACAATGAGCAGTTCTTC,TRBJ2-1,TRBV6-5,-,TRBD2
CASSLTGSSGANGLTF,TGCGCCAGCAGCTTAACAGGGAGCTCTGGGGCCAACGGCCTGACTTTC,TRBJ2-6,TRBV5-1,-,-
CASTRGQLSTGELFF,TGTGCCAGCACTAGAGGACAGTTGAGCACCGGGGAGCTGTTTTTT,TRBJ2-2,TRBV2,once,-
CAWSVRAGELFF,TGTGCCTGGAGTGTACGTGCGGGGGAGCTGTTTTTT,TRBJ2-2,TRBV30,few,-
CASTYYRDTKGYTF,TGTGCCAGCACCTATTACCGGGACACAAAAGGCTACACCTTC,TRBJ1-2,TRBV2,-,-
CASSYSMADYGYTF,TGTGCCAGCAGTTACTCGATGGCCGACTATGGCTACACCTTC,TRBJ1-2,TRBV6-5,-,-
CASSRRDRGKITQYF,TGTGCCAGCAGTAGACGGGACAGGGGCAAGATAACCCAGTACTTC,TRBJ2-5,TRBV27,once,TRBD1
CASSSRQRNTEAFF,TGTGCCAGCAGTTCGAGACAGCGAAACACTGAAGCTTTCTTT,TRBJ1-1,TRBV27,many,-
CASSLSLSGDYGYTF,TGTGCCAGCAGCTTAAGTCTTTCCGGAGACTATGGCTACACCTTC,TRBJ1-2,TRBV7-8,-,-
CASSLYPPLTGARNTEAFF,TGCGCCAGCAGCTTATACCCGCCCCTAACAGGGGCTCGGAACACTGAAGCTTTCTTT,TRBJ1-1,TRBV5-1,few,TRBD1
CASSQLAGVNNEQFF,TGTGCCAGCAGCCAACTAGCGGGAGTTAACAATGAGCAGTTCTTC,TRBJ2-1,TRBV7-3,-,TRBD2
CASSLTGLNTEAFF,TGTGCCAGCAGCCTTACAGGGCTGAACACTGAAGCTTTCTTT,TRBJ1-1,TRBV9,-,-
CASSPRAGGSYNEQFF,TGTGCCAGCAGCCCCAGAGCGGGAGGGTCATACAATGAGCAGTTCTTC,TRBJ2-1,TRBV7-2,-,TRBD2
CATSVPGLVLSNTGELFF,TGTGCCACCAGCGTTCCGGGACTAGTTCTCTCAAACACCGGGGAGCTGTTTTTT,TRBJ2-2,TRBV15,-,TRBD2
CASRLWAEAFF,TGTGCCAGCCGGTTGTGGGCTGAGGCTTTCTTT,TRBJ1-1,TRBV28,-,-
CASNLGGRINTEAFF,TGTGCCAGCAATTTGGGGGGGCGGATAAACACTGAAGCTTTCTTT,TRBJ1-1,TRBV7-8,few,-
CASSLGDRLNTEAFF,TGTGCCAGCAGCTTGGGTGACAGGTTGAACACTGAAGCTTTCTTT,TRBJ1-1,TRBV5-4,-,-
CASSLSGRVYNEQFF,TGTGCCAGCAGTTTATCCGGGAGGGTATACAATGAGCAGTTCTTC,TRBJ2-1,TRBV27,-,TRBD2
CASSEAIGRIDTQYF,TGTGCCAGCAGTGAAGCCATAGGGAGAATAGATACGCAGTATTTT,TRBJ2-3,TRBV2,few,-
CAINNGQLSGNTIYF,TGTGCCATCAATAATGGACAGCTCTCTGGAAACACCATATATTTT,TRBJ1-3,TRBV10-3,-,-
CASSLGLAGATKNIQYF,TGTGCCAGCAGCCTCGGACTAGCGGGGGCGACCAAAAACATTCAGTACTTC,TRBJ2-4,TRBV7-2,-,TRBD2
CATSSSAGWRETQYF,TGTGCCACCAGCAGCTCCGCGGGATGGAGAGAGACCCAGTACTTC,TRBJ2-5,TRBV15,-,-
CASSPGTGNFIAKNIQYF,TGTGCCAGCAGCCCCGGGACAGGGAATTTCATCGCCAAAAACATTCAGTACTTC,TRBJ2-4,TRBV9,-,TRBD1
CAISEPGGRSPDTQYF,TGTGCCATCAGTGAGCCCGGTGGTCGATCTCCAGATACGCAGTATTTT,TRBJ2-3,TRBV10-3,-,-
CASSLARSLGADTQYF,TGTGCCAGCAGCTTAGCGCGATCCTTAGGGGCAGATACGCAGTATTTT,TRBJ2-3,TRBV7-9,once,-
CAWQDRGFYGYTF,TGTGCCTGGCAGGACAGGGGCTTCTATGGCTACACCTTC,TRBJ1-2,TRBV30,-,TRBD1
CASSSLGGGETQYF,TGCGCCAGCAGCTCCCTTGGGGGAGGGGAGACCCAGTACTTC,TRBJ2-5,TRBV5-1,-,TRBD2
CASSFERRTGELFF,TGTGCCAGCAGTTTCGAGCGGCGCACCGGGGAGCTGTTTTTT,TRBJ2-2,TRBV27,few,-
CSSSLRGTGQAETQYF,TGTTCCAGCAGCTTACGTGGGACAGGGCAGGCAGAGACCCAGTACTTC,TRBJ2-5,TRBV7-9,-,TRBD1
CASSLEDGDRGLYEQFF,TGTGCCAGCAGCCTCGAGGACGGAGACAGGGGGCTGTATGAGCAGTTCTTC,TRBJ2-1,TRBV7-8,-,TRBD1
CASSLQGAYQPQHF,TGTGCCAGCAGCTTGCAGGGGGCATATCAGCCCCAGCATTTT,TRBJ1-5,TRBV7-2,-,TRBD1
CASSLVPGSASYNEQFF,TGTGCCAGCAGTTTAGTCCCCGGTAGCGCCTCCTACAATGAGCAGTTCTTC,TRBJ2-1,TRBV27,-,-
CASSSVGGGETQYF,TGTGCCAGCAGCTCGGTAGGGGGAGGGGAGACCCAGTACTTC,TRBJ2-5,TRBV5-6,-,-
CASSIEGPGLAGRATQYF,TGTGCCAGTAGTATAGAGGGTCCGGGACTAGCGGGACGCGCTACGCAGTATTTT,TRBJ2-3,TRBV19,-,TRBD2